The 2 T cell receptor beta chains below come from one sample, sequenced in a study of a mutant IDH1 vaccine in newly diagnosed glioma. The time point here: week 47, end of study. Every vaccination contained 300 ug of the mutant IDH1 20-mer peptide and was paired with topical imiquimod. Antigens for these TCRs are unknown. Method: immunoSEQ multiplex PCR; TCRdb's copy keeps in-frame clones and lacks some. Of about 56,000 clones listed, about 71% were seen once; the top ten hold 5% to 6%. The sequenced sample was PBMCs, obtained from a glioma patient whose treatment included an IDH1 peptide vaccine. These receptors were collected from a man aged 50 or older with glioma.

The chain is built from TRBV19 and TRBJ1-2; 8 nucleotides line up with TRBD1. The germline gives CDR1 LNHDA, CDR2 SQIVND (reference sequence). There are 15 residues in the CDR3. The trim removed 7 bases at V and 0 bases at J, leaving 7 bases unmatched. The CDR3 protein is CASIRTGRANYGYTF. CDR3 nucleotide sequence: TGTGCCAGTATTAGGACAGGGCGAGCTAACTATGGCTACACCTTC.

J is TRBJ2-3 and V is TRBV5-6; 9 nucleotides match TRBD1. Looked up from germline, CDR1 is SGHDT and CDR2 is YYEEEE. V lost 2 bases, J lost 7 bases, and 8 bases stayed unmatched. The CDR3 has 15 residues. The CDR3 coding sequence is TGTGCCAGCAGCTTAACCGGGACAGGGCTTAATACGCAGTATTTT. It yields the protein CASSLTGTGLNTQYF.